The following is a T cell receptor beta chain sequence with its context. Its target is not known. The ends lost 0 bases at V and 3 bases at J; junction bases unmatched: 8. Germline V lookup: CDR1 LGHNA, CDR2 YNFKEQ. This CDR3 spans 16 amino acids. Each CDR3 protein gets one entry after TCRdb re-called the reads with MiXCR. Seen here are 100,000 to 150,000 distinct CDR3 sequences, about 31% observed once, and the top ten hold under 65%. This entry is derived from a study of T cell repertoires in cytomegalovirus infection. In the study overall: CMV epitopes in the study were HLA-C-restricted (recently identified) and HLA-B-restricted (well studied). An indication of both CMV infection and matching HLA type came from public TCR beta signatures. General observations from the study: Carriers of CMV plus the relevant HLA were identified by cumulative public TCR beta family frequency. Clonotypes of TCR beta that were HLA-C-restricted and CMV-specific dominated the ex vivo response.

The chain joins TRBV4-2 to TRBJ2-7, with 7 bases matching TRBD1. The clonotype comes from a human donor in good health (CMV status not recorded). Some clones in this sample may be carry-over from other donors' samples. The source was CD8+ T cells from cultured PBMCs, collected from culture after CMV antigen stimulation. This CDR3 is CASSQDPGTVIYEQYF. DNA of the CDR3: TGTGCCAGCAGCCAAGATCCCGGGACAGTGATCTACGAGCAGTACTTC.